This TCR beta chain was sequenced in a study of cytomegalovirus exposure and HLA in healthy donors. General study results and limits: Later on, a genetic analysis was performed. It linked a missense variant in DCLRE1C with V- and J-gene trimming of TCR beta. Approximately 160 TCR beta chains were listed as cytomegalovirus-associated.

In the PCR, 60 Vbeta and 13 Jbeta primers were used. The repertoire was sequenced with immunoSEQ multiplex PCR; TCRdb's copy has only in-frame clones and lacks some. The sample has approximately 110,000 clones; the top ten hold approximately 2%. Germline V gene data show CDR1 as MGHDK and CDR2 as SYGVNS. With 3 bases clipped from V and 9 bases from J, the junction kept 12 bases outside the gene matches. The CDR3 runs to 17 residues. On this clone: Its antigen is undetermined.

The chain has TRBV25-1 and TRBJ2-1; the match to TRBD2 covers 12 bases. Sequencing was carried out using PBMCs. The sequence derives from a man aged 35-49 years in good health and CMV-seronegative. CDR3 residues: CASSDSLAGGRGGEQFF. CDR3 DNA sequence: TGTGCCAGCAGTGACTCCCTAGCGGGAGGGAGGGGGGGTGAGCAGTTCTTC.